This TCR beta chain comes out of a study of blood T cell repertoires in COVID-19. The germline V gene encodes CDR1 SGHRS and CDR2 YFSETQ. Trimming pared 3 bases from V and 4 bases from J, leaving 13 bases between. The CDR3 is made up of 14 amino acids. The data were produced by immunoSEQ multiplex PCR, yet TCRdb's version contains in-frame clones alone and is incomplete. The sample carries roughly 190,000 clones, 84% recorded once. The chain recombines TRBV5-1 with TRBJ1-1, with D possibly matching TRBD1 (5 bases). The receptor comes from a man aged 25 to 45 with active or convalescent COVID-19. Sample: peripheral blood. DNA of the CDR3: TGCGCCAGCAGCTCGGGACTTATGGGCACTGAAGCTTTCTTT. This codes for CASSSGLMGTEAFF.